The 26 T cell receptor beta chains below were found in one sample sequenced in a study of cytomegalovirus exposure and HLA in healthy donors. The study ran its PCR with 60 Vbeta and 13 Jbeta primers. Only in-frame clones appear in the TCRdb table, and some are missing; sequencing was by immunoSEQ multiplex PCR. The sample records over 80,000 clones, around 72% being singletons. Source material: PBMCs. The receptors stem from a man aged 35 to 55 in good health and CMV-seronegative.

Here the CDR3 DNA reads TGTGCCATCTCACGGGACAGGGGGTACGAGCAGTACTTC. As protein: CAISRDRGYEQYF. The chain combines TRBV10-3 with TRBJ2-5; 11 nucleotides match TRBD1. The DNA end is more similar to TRBJ2-7, so the J call may be wrong. The CDR3 has 13 amino acids. From germline, CDR1 is ENHRY and CDR2 SYGVKD.

The rearrangement uses TRBV30 and TRBJ2-7, with D tentatively TRBD1 (5 bases). The V gene's germline CDR1 is GTSNPN and CDR2 SVGIG (reference sequence). Trimming removed 0 bases from V and 5 bases from J, with 11 bases in between. The length of the CDR3 is 13 residues. The CDR3: CAWSVYSTDEQYF. The CDR3 DNA reads as TGTGCCTGGAGTGTCTACTCGACAGACGAGCAGTACTTC.

The chain employs TRBV5-1 and TRBJ1-5, with 8 bases fitting TRBD1. Germline CDR1 and CDR2: SGHRS and YFSETQ. V was pared by 4 bases and J by 0 bases, with 6 bases of the junction left unmatched. The length of the CDR3 is 16 residues. Written as DNA, the CDR3 is TGCGCCAGCAGCCCACAGGGGGGGTATAGCAATCAGCCCCAGCATTTT. This codes for CASSPQGGYSNQPQHF.

This chain uses TRBV27 with TRBJ1-6; TRBD1 agrees at 11 bases. CDR1 and CDR2 from the germline V gene are MNHEY and SMNVEV (reference sequence). This CDR3 has 16 residues. J gave up 5 bases and V 4 bases, and 4 bases lay outside the gene matches. The CDR3 loop is CASSWGQGGHNSPLHF. For the CDR3, the DNA is TGTGCCAGCAGTTGGGGACAGGGGGGACATAATTCACCCCTCCACTTT.

The chain links TRBV5-1 to TRBJ2-7, with D possibly being TRBD2 (6 bases). With 4 bases removed from V and 1 base from J, the gap between germline ends came to 15 bases. CDR1 is SGHRS, CDR2 YFSETQ, per germline. CDR3 size: 15 residues. The CDR3 spells CASSPDAGRSYEQYF. Here the CDR3 DNA reads TGCGCCAGCAGCCCGGATGCGGGGCGATCCTACGAGCAGTACTTC. Based on the CDR3 plus reference TRBV5-1 and TRBJ2-7, the full variable domain is KAGVTQTPRYLIKTRGQQVTLSCSPISGHRSVSWYQQTPGQGLQFLFEYFSETQRNKGNFPGRFSGRQFSNSRSEMNVSTLELGDSALYLCASSPDAGRSYEQYFGPGTRLTVT.

This chain joins TRBV9 and TRBJ2-3, with D possibly TRBD2 on 5 matching bases. CDR1 SGDLS and CDR2 YYNGEE come from the germline V gene. The length of the CDR3 is 17 residues. The germline V and J ends were trimmed by 0 bases and 0 bases, with 14 bases remaining between them. The CDR3 DNA reads as TGTGCCAGCAGCGTAGCCCCAGCGGACGCTAGCACAGATACGCAGTATTTT. Translating it yields CASSVAPADASTDTQYF.

The V and J genes are TRBV7-2 and TRBJ2-1, with TRBD2 matching 10 bases. The CDR3 consists of 15 residues. Trimming took 7 bases from V and 2 from J; bases not matched to a gene: 5. The germline V gene has CDR1 SGHTA and CDR2 FQGNSA. The CDR3 nucleotides are TGTGCCAGCAACCTCCTAGCGGGGGCCTACAATGAGCAGTTCTTC. It yields the protein CASNLLAGAYNEQFF.

This chain uses TRBV4-1 with TRBJ2-5; D not certain. This CDR3 spans 11 amino acids. V lost 3 bases and J 5 bases, leaving 4 bases between the germline ends. Germline values: CDR1 MGHRA, CDR2 YSYEKL. The CDR3, as DNA: TGCGCCAGCAGCCATCTGGAGACCCAGTACTTC. Protein sequence: CASSHLETQYF.

The chain is built from TRBV6-6 and TRBJ1-2; no clear D gene. Trimming left V 7 bases short and J 8 bases short, with 17 bases between. The CDR3 length is 13 residues. Germline CDR1 is MNHNY and CDR2 is SVGAGI (reference sequence). DNA of the CDR3: TGTGCCAGCAACCCAACCGGCCGGGGAGGCTACACCTTC. It encodes CASNPTGRGGYTF.

The sample holds a few counts of this clone. The rearrangement links TRBV11-2 to TRBJ2-7; tentative D call: TRBD2 (6 bases). Trimming left V 6 bases short and J 4 bases short, with 19 bases between. Germline V lookup: CDR1 SGHAT, CDR2 FQNNGV. This CDR3 has 15 amino acids. In DNA, the CDR3 is TGTGCCAGCAGGCCTCCCGGGAGACTAGGTTACGAGCAGTACTTC. As protein: CASRPPGRLGYEQYF.

This clone was recorded only once. The V and J genes are TRBV27 and TRBJ1-1; D remains unclear. V gave up 5 bases and J gave up 4 bases, with 5 bases separating them. The length of the CDR3 is 11 residues. Germline assignment: CDR1 MNHEY and CDR2 SMNVEV (reference sequence). The CDR3 DNA sequence: TGTGCCAGCAGTGTCGGCACTGAAGCTTTCTTT. Translating gives CASSVGTEAFF.

V and J are TRBV11-3 and TRBJ1-6; D uncertain. V was shortened by 6 bases and J by 7 bases, with 10 bases between the two germline ends. The CDR3 spans 13 residues. Germline V gene data show CDR1 as SGHNT and CDR2 as YENEEA. The CDR3 reads CASSYGLNSPLHF. CDR3 sequence (DNA): TGTGCCAGCAGTTACGGACTCAATTCACCCCTCCACTTT. Using reference TRBV11-3 and TRBJ1-6 for the parts outside the CDR3, the full variable domain is EAGVVQSPRYKIIEKKQPVAFWCNPISGHNTLYWYLQNLGQGPELLIRYENEEAVDDSQLPKDRFSAERLKGVDSTLKIQPAELGDSAVYLCASSYGLNSPLHFGNGTRLTVT.

This clone has just a few counts. The rearrangement joins TRBV7-2 to TRBJ1-5; D ambiguous. This CDR3 is built from 13 residues. Trimming took off 5 bases at V and 7 bases at J, with 12 bases between the two ends. Looked up from germline, CDR1 is SGHTA and CDR2 is FQGNSA. CDR3 nucleotides: TGTGCCAGCAGCCCCCGGGTACGGCAGCCCCAGCATTTT. It yields the protein CASSPRVRQPQHF.

This clone has only a few counts. Other DNA sequences in the same sample also yield this CDR3. V is TRBV19 and J is TRBJ1-5, with TRBD1 matching 10 bases. The V gene's germline CDR1 is LNHDA and CDR2 SQIVND (reference sequence). This CDR3 spans 14 amino acids. Trimming took 2 bases from V and 6 from J; bases not matched to a gene: 1. CDR3 loop: CASSIRDRGQPQHF. CDR3 DNA: TGTGCCAGTAGTATAAGGGACAGGGGTCAGCCCCAGCATTTT.

The V and J genes are TRBV30 and TRBJ1-3, with 10 bases lining up with TRBD1. The ends lost 1 base at V and 9 bases at J; junction bases unmatched: 3. The CDR3 is 13 residues long. Germline CDR1 GTSNPN, CDR2 SVGIG (reference sequence). CDR3 DNA: TGTGCCTGGAGTGGGGGACAGGGGTTCACCATATATTTT. Translation gives CAWSGGQGFTIYF.

This clone occurred a few times. The conserved final phenylalanine or tryptophan is absent from the CDR3, which likely points to a read error. No DNA is shown, since the ends of the CDR3 on it are uncertain; the CDR3 is the one TCRdb lists. This sequence joins TRBV6-5 and TRBJ1-6. 15 amino acids form the CDR3, both terminal residues included. CDR1 is MNHEY, CDR2 SVGAGI, per germline. The CDR3 here is CASSYNRDLRSPLQV.

V is TRBV7-8 and J is TRBJ2-2, with 12 bases aligning to TRBD2. The V gene's germline CDR1 is SGHVS and CDR2 FQNEAQ. J was trimmed by 7 bases and V by 4 bases; bases with no gene match: 4. The CDR3 extends over 15 amino acids. The CDR3 is CASSSTSGGLGELFF. DNA for the CDR3: TGTGCCAGCAGCTCCACTAGCGGGGGGCTCGGGGAGCTGTTTTTT.

The sample holds one count of this clone. The CDR3 loop is CASSGTPTDTQYF. As DNA, the CDR3 is TGTGCCAGCAGTGGGACACCCACAGATACGCAGTATTTT. The V gene is TRBV6-1, the J gene TRBJ2-3; D may be TRBD1 (5 bases). The CDR3 loop spans 13 amino acids. With 4 bases removed from V and 2 bases from J, the gap between germline ends came to 7 bases. The germline V gene encodes CDR1 MNHNS and CDR2 SASEGT.

This chain links TRBV7-2 with TRBJ1-6; D possibly corresponds to TRBD1 (5 bases). This CDR3 region has 15 residues. Per germline, CDR1 SGHTA and CDR2 FQGNSA. Trimming removed 1 base at V and 5 bases at J, with 9 bases between. The CDR3 sequence: CASSLEGANNSPLHF. CDR3 nucleotide sequence: TGTGCCAGCAGCTTAGAAGGGGCGAATAATTCACCCCTCCACTTT.

The rearrangement uses TRBV5-1 and TRBJ2-1, with D tentatively TRBD2 (9 bases). Trimming stripped 5 bases from V and 5 bases from J, with 20 bases between. The CDR3 length is 16 residues. Germline V gene sequence: CDR1 SGHRS, CDR2 YFSETQ. This chain's CDR3 is CASSLQGASGNNEQFF. The CDR3 DNA reads as TGCGCCAGCAGTTTGCAGGGGGCTAGCGGGAACAATGAGCAGTTCTTC. The whole variable domain, filled in from reference TRBV5-1 and TRBJ2-1, reads KAGVTQTPRYLIKTRGQQVTLSCSPISGHRSVSWYQQTPGQGLQFLFEYFSETQRNKGNFPGRFSGRQFSNSRSEMNVSTLELGDSALYLCASSLQGASGNNEQFFGPGTRLTVL.

The table lists this clone with a few counts. This sequence joins TRBV11-2 and TRBJ1-1, with no clear D. V gave up 3 bases and J gave up 2 bases, with 10 bases separating them. CDR1 is SGHAT and CDR2 is FQNNGV in the germline V gene. This CDR3 contains 14 residues. The CDR3: CASSFGLSNTEAFF. For the CDR3, the DNA is TGTGCCAGCAGCTTCGGACTATCTAACACTGAAGCTTTCTTT.

The V gene is TRBV6-1, the J gene TRBJ2-7, with a weak D call TRBD2 (6 bases). V lost 5 bases, J lost 6 bases, and 17 bases lay in between. CDR1 and CDR2 from the germline V gene are MNHNS and SASEGT. The CDR3 sequence is 14 residues long. The CDR3, as DNA: TGTGCCAGCAGTCTGCAAGGGGACTCTGGCGAGCAGTACTTC. This gives the protein CASSLQGDSGEQYF.

The V call is TRBV5-1, the J call TRBJ2-6; 8 nucleotides align to TRBD1. V was clipped by 4 bases and J by 0 bases; unmatched bases: 6. Germline-derived CDR1 and CDR2 are SGHRS and YFSETQ. CDR3 size: 17 residues. The CDR3 loop reads CASSPGTGNSGANVLTF. CDR3 DNA sequence: TGCGCCAGCAGCCCCGGGACAGGTAACTCTGGGGCCAACGTCCTGACTTTC.

The V and J genes are TRBV28 and TRBJ2-5, with D perhaps TRBD2 (5 bases). Trimming cost V 2 bases and J 5 bases, with 15 bases left between them. Germline values: CDR1 MDHEN, CDR2 SYDVKM. This CDR3 comprises 15 residues. The CDR3 spells CASSLVGRRRETQYF. The CDR3 DNA reads TGTGCCAGCAGTTTAGTGGGCCGTAGGAGGGAGACCCAGTACTTC.

This clone was picked up one time. The CDR3 reads CASRGQGDTDTQYF. The CDR3 DNA reads TGTGCCAGCAGGGGACAGGGAGACACAGATACGCAGTATTTT. The genes are TRBV6-5 and TRBJ2-3, with 9 bases aligning to TRBD1. This CDR3 has 14 residues. Looked up from germline, CDR1 is MNHEY and CDR2 is SVGAGI. V shed 6 bases, J shed 2 bases, and the junction held 3 bases outside the gene matches.

The DNA for the CDR3 is TGTGCCTGGAGCAGGGGGTGGCAGACTGAAGCTTTCTTT. Encoded protein: CAWSRGWQTEAFF. The chain recombines TRBV30 with TRBJ1-1; 7 bases align to TRBD1. The CDR3 runs to 13 residues. Germline V CDR1 and CDR2: GTSNPN, SVGIG (reference sequence). V lost 3 bases, J lost 5 bases, and 6 bases stayed unmatched.